This TCR beta chain stems from a study of control samples from healthy donors and cancer patients. The CDR3 totals 17 residues. CDR1 and CDR2 from the germline V gene are SGHVS and FQNEAQ. The ends lost 3 bases at V and 0 bases at J; junction bases unmatched: 7. Clones were sequenced by immunoSEQ multiplex PCR, and TCRdb holds only the in-frame ones, with some missing. The sample has 40,000 or so clones, 85% to 95% seen once; the top ten hold 22%. The rearrangement joins TRBV7-8 to TRBJ1-4, with 7 positions matching TRBD1. The sequence derives from a woman aged 40 to 55 with head and neck cancer. The specimen sequenced was PBMCs. This CDR3 is CASSFLQGPATNEKLFF. The CDR3 DNA follows: TGTGCCAGCAGCTTCTTACAGGGGCCTGCAACTAATGAAAAACTGTTTTTT.